The source of this T cell receptor (beta chain) is a study of cytomegalovirus exposure and HLA in healthy donors. Study-level results: An analysis that was carried out later associated 17,000 or so TCR beta sequences with HLA alleles at 0.05 false discovery rate.

V was clipped by 10 bases and J by 7 bases; unmatched bases: 13. Per the germline V gene, CDR1 is MNHNS and CDR2 is SASEGT. The CDR3 extends over 14 amino acids. A remark on this clone: Antigen: not known.

The PCR contained 60 Vbeta and 13 Jbeta primers. Some clones are missing from TCRdb's copy, which holds only in-frame ones; the method was immunoSEQ multiplex PCR. The sample holds 150,000 or so clones, about 84% seen once. The source is a middle-aged woman in good health and CMV-seropositive. This chain uses TRBV6-1 with TRBJ1-2, with 9 nucleotides matching TRBD1. Sequenced input: PBMCs. The CDR3: CAIALTGGAGGYTF. CDR3 bases: TGTGCCATCGCCCTCACAGGGGGCGCGGGTGGCTACACCTTC.